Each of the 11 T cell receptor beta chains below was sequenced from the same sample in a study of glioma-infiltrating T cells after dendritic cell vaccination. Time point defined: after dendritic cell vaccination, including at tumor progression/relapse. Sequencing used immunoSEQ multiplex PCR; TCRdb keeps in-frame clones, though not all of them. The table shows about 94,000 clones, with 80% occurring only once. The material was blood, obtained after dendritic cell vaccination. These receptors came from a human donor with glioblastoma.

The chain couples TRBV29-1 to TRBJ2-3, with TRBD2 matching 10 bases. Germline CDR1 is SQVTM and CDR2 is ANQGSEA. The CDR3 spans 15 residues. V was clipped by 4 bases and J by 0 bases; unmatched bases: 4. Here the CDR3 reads CSVGGSGGSTDTQYF. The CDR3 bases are TGCAGCGTTGGGGGTAGCGGGGGGAGCACAGATACGCAGTATTTT.

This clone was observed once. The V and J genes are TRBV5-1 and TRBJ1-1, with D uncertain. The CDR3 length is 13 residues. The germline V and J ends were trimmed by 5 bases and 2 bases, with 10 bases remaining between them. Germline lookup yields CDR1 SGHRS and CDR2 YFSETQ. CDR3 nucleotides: TGCGCCAGCAGGGCTAGCGAAAACACTGAAGCTTTCTTT. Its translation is CASRASENTEAFF. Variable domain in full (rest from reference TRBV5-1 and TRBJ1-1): KAGVTQTPRYLIKTRGQQVTLSCSPISGHRSVSWYQQTPGQGLQFLFEYFSETQRNKGNFPGRFSGRQFSNSRSEMNVSTLELGDSALYLCASRASENTEAFFGQGTRLTVV.

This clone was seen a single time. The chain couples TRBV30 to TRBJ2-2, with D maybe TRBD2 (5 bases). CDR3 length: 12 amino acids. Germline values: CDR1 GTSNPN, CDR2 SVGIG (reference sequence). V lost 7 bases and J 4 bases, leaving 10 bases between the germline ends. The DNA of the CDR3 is TGTGCCTCTAAAACTAGCACCGGGGAGCTGTTTTTT. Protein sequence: CASKTSTGELFF. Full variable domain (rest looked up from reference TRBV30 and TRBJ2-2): SQTIHQWPATLVQPVGSPLSLECTVEGTSNPNLYWYRQAAGRGLQLLFYSVGIGQISSEVPQNLSASRPQDRQFILSSKKLLLSDSGFYLCASKTSTGELFFGEGSRLTVL.

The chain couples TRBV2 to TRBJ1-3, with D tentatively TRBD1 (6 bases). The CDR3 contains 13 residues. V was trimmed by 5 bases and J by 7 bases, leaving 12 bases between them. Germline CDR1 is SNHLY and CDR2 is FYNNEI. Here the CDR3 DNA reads TGTGCCAGCAGTAGGACAGCCCCGAACACCATATATTTT. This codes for CASSRTAPNTIYF.

CDR3 protein: CASRTSGLDNEQFF. CDR3 sequence (DNA): TGTGCCAGCAGAACTAGCGGGCTCGACAATGAGCAGTTCTTC. The rearrangement uses TRBV11-1 and TRBJ2-1; 9 bases are shared with TRBD2. CDR3 size: 14 residues. J lost 5 bases, V lost 6 bases, and 5 bases had no gene match. CDR1 is SGHAT and CDR2 is FQDESV in the germline V gene (reference sequence).

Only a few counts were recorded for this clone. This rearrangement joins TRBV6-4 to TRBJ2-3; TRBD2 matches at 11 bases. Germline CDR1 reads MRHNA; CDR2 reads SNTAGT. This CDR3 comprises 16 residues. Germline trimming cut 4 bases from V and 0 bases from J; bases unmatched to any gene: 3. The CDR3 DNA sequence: TGTGCCAGCAGTGCCATAGCGGGAGGGAGCACAGATACGCAGTATTTT. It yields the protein CASSAIAGGSTDTQYF.

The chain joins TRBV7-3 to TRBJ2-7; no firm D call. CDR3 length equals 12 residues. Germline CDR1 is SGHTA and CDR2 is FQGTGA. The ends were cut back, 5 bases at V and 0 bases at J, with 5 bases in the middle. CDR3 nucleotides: TGTGCCAGCAGCCAATCCTCCTACGAGCAGTACTTC. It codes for CASSQSSYEQYF.

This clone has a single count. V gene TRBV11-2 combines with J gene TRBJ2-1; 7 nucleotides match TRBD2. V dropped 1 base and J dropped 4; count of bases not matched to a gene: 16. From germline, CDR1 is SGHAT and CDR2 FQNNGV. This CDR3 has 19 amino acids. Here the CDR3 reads CASSLGGSGVSMVYNEQFF. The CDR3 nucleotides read TGTGCCAGCAGCTTAGGAGGCAGCGGGGTATCCATGGTATACAATGAGCAGTTCTTC.

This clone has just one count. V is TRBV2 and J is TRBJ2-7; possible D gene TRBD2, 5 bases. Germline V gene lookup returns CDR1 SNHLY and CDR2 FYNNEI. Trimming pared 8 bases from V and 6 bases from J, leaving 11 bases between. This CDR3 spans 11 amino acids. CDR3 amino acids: CASEGTSEQYF. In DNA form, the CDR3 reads TGTGCCAGCGAGGGCACTTCCGAGCAGTACTTC.

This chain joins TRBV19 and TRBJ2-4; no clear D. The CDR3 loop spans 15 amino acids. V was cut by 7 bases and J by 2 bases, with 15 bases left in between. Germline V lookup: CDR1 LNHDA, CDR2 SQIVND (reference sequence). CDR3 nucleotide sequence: TGTGCCAGTATCACCTCCAGGCAAACCAAAAACATTCAGTACTTC. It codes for CASITSRQTKNIQYF.

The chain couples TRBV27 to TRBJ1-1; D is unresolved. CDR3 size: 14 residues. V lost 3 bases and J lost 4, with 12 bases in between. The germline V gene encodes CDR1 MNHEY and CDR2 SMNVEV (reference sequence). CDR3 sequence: CASSFGALSTEAFF. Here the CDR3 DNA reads TGTGCCAGCAGTTTTGGAGCATTGAGCACTGAAGCTTTCTTT.